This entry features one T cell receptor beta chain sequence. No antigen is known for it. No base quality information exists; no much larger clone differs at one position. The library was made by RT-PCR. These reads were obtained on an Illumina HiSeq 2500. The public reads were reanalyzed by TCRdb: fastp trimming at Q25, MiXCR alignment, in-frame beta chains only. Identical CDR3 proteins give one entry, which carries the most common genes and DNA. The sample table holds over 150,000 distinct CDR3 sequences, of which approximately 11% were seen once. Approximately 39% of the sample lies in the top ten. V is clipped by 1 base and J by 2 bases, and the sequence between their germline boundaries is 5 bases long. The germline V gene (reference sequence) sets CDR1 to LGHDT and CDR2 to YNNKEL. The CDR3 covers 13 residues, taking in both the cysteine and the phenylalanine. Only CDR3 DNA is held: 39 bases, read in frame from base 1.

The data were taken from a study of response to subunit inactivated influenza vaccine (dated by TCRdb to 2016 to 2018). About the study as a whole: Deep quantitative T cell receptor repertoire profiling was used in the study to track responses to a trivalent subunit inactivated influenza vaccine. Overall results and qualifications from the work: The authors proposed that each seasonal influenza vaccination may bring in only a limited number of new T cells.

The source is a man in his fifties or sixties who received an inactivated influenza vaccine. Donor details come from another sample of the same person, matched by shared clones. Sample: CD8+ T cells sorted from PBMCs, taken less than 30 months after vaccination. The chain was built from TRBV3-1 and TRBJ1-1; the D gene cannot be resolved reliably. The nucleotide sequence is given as TGTGCCAGCAGCCAAGGAATCAACACTGAAGCTTTCTTT. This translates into CASSQGINTEAFF.